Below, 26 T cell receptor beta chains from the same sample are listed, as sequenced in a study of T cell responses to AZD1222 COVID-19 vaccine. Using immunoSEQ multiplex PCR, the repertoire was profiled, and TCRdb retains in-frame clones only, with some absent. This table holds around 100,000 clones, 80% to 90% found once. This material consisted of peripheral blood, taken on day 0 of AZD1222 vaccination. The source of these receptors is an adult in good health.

Here the CDR3 DNA reads TGCAGTGCGTTGAATACGTGGCTGTTTTTT. This sequence encodes CSALNTWLFF. The chain carries TRBV20-1 and TRBJ2-2; no clear D gene. V lost 6 bases and J lost 13, with 12 bases in between. The CDR3 runs 10 residues. In germline, CDR1 is DFQATT, CDR2 SNEGSKA (reference sequence).

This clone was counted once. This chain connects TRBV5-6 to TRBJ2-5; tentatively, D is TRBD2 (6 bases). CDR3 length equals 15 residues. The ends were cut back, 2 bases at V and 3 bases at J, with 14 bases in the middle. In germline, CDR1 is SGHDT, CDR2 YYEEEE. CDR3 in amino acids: CASSFWAGIEETQYF. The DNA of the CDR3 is TGTGCCAGCAGCTTTTGGGCGGGAATCGAAGAGACCCAGTACTTC.

DNA for the CDR3: TGTGCCAGTAGCCGGACTAGCGGGGCCTACGAGCAGTACTTC. Residues: CASSRTSGAYEQYF. This chain connects TRBV19 to TRBJ2-7, with 12 bases lining up with TRBD2. The CDR3 sequence is 14 residues long. Losses at the gene ends were 6 bases for V and 2 bases for J; bases not matched to a gene: 2. Germline V lookup: CDR1 LNHDA, CDR2 SQIVND (reference sequence).

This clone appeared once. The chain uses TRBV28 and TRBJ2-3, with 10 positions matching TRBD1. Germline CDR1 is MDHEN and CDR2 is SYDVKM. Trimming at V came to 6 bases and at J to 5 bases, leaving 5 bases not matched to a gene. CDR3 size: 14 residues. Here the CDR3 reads CASSPGQGIDTQYF. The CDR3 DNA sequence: TGTGCCAGCAGCCCGGGACAGGGGATAGATACGCAGTATTTT.

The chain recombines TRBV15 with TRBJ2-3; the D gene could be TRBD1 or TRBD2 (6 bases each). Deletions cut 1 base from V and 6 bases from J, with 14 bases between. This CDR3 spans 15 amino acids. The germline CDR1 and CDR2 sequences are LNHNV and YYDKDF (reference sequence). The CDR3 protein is CATSRGGGGGDTQYF. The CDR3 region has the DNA TGTGCCACCAGCAGAGGAGGGGGAGGAGGGGATACGCAGTATTTT.

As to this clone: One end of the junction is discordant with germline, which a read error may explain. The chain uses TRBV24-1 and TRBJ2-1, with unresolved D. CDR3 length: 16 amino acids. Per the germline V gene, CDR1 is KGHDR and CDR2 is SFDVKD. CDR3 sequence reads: CATSDLRSTPYSEQFF. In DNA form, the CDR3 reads TGTGCCACCAGTGATTTGAGGTCTACCCCTTACAGTGAGCAGTTCTTC.

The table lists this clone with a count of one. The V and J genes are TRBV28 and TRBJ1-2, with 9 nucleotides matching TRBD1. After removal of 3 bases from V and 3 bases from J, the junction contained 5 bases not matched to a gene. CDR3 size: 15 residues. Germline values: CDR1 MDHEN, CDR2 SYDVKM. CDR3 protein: CASSFGDRADYGYTF. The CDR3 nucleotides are TGTGCCAGCAGTTTCGGGGACAGGGCGGACTATGGCTACACCTTC.

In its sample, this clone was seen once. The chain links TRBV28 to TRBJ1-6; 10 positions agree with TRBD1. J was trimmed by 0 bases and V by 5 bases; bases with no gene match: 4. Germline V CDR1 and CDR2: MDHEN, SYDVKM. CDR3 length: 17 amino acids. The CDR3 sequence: CASSRTGGTSYNSPLHF. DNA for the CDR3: TGTGCCAGCAGTCGGACAGGGGGTACCTCCTATAATTCACCCCTCCACTTT. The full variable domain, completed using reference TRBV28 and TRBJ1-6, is DVKVTQSSRYLVKRTGEKVFLECVQDMDHENMFWYRQDPGLGLRLIYFSYDVKMKEKGDIPEGYSVSREKKERFSLILESASTNQTSMYLCASSRTGGTSYNSPLHFGNGTRLTVT.

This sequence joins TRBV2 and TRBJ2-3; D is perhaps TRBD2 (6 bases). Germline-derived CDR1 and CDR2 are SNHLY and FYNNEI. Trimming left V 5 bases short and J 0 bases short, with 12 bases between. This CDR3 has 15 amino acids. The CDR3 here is CASSPGGASTDTQYF. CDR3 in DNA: TGTGCCAGCAGTCCTGGAGGGGCGAGCACAGATACGCAGTATTTT.

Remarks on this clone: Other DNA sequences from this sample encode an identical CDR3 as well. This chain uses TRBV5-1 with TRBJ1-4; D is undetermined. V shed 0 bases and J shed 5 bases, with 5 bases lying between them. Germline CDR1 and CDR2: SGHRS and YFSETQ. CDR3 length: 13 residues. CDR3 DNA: TGCGCCAGCAGCTTGGGGGCGAATGAAAAACTGTTTTTT. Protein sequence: CASSLGANEKLFF.

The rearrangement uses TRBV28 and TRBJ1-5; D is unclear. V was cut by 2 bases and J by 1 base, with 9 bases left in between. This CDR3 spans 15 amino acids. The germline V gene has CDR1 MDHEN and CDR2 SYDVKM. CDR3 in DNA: TGTGCCAGCAGTTTACAGGAGTGGAGCAATCAGCCCCAGCATTTT. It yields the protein CASSLQEWSNQPQHF.

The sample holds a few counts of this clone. DNA for the CDR3: TGCGCCAGCCACAGGGGAGGGGGCATGAACACTGAAGCTTTCTTT. This codes for CASHRGGGMNTEAFF. This chain joins TRBV5-1 and TRBJ1-1; 7 bases are shared with TRBD1. After removal of 7 bases from V and 0 bases from J, the junction contained 9 bases not matched to a gene. The CDR3 has 15 amino acids. Looked up from germline, CDR1 is SGHRS and CDR2 is YFSETQ.

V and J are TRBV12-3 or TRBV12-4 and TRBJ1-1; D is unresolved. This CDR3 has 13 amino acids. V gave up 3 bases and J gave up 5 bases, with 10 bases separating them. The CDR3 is CASSFRERTEAFF. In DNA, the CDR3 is TGTGCCAGCAGTTTTAGGGAGAGAACTGAAGCTTTCTTT.

This CDR3 is CASSPRQAYGYTF. CDR3 DNA: TGTGCCAGCTCACCAAGACAGGCCTATGGCTACACCTTC. V is TRBV18 and J is TRBJ1-2; the D gene is possibly TRBD1 (6 bases). CDR1 and CDR2 from the germline V gene are KGHSH and LQKENI. V was trimmed by 2 bases and J by 4 bases, leaving 8 bases between them. This CDR3 contains 13 residues.

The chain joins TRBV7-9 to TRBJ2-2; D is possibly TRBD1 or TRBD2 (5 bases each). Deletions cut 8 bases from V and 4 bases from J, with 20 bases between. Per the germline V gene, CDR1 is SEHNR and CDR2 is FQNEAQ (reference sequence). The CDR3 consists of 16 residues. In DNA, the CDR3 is TGTGCCAGCTCGCAAGCCCCGGGACGGAGCACCGGGGAGCTGTTTTTT. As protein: CASSQAPGRSTGELFF.

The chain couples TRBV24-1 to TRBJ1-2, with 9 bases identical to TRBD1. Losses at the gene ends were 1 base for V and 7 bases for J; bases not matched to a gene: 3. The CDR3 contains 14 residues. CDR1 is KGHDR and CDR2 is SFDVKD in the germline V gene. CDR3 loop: CATSDFDRGGGYTF. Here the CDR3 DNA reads TGTGCCACCAGTGATTTCGACAGGGGGGGTGGCTACACCTTC.

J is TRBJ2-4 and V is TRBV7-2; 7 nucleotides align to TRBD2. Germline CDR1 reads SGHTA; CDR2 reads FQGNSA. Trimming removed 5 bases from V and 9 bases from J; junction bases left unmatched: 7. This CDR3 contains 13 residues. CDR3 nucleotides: TGTGCCAGCAGCGGGTCAGGGAGGGTCATTCAGTACTTC. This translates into CASSGSGRVIQYF.

DNA of the CDR3: TGCAGCGTTGAATGGTTGGACAGGGGAGAGACCCAGTACTTC. Translation: CSVEWLDRGETQYF. The V and J genes are TRBV29-1 and TRBJ2-5; 9 bases are a match to TRBD1. Germline trimming cut 2 bases from V and 4 bases from J; bases unmatched to any gene: 5. Germline V gene sequence: CDR1 SQVTM, CDR2 ANQGSEA. The CDR3 runs 14 residues.

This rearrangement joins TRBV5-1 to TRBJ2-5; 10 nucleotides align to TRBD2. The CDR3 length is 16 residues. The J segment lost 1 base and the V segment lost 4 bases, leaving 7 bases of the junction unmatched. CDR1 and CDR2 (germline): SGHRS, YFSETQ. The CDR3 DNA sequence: TGCGCCAGCAGCCCCTGGGCTAGCGGGAGCCAAGAGACCCAGTACTTC. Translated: CASSPWASGSQETQYF.

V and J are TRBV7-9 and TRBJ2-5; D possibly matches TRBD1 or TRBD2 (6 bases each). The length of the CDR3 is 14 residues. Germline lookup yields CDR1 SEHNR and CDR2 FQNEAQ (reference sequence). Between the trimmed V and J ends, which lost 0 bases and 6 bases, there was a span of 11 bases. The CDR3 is CASSLAGGKQTQYF. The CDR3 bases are TGTGCCAGCAGCTTAGCGGGGGGCAAACAGACCCAGTACTTC.

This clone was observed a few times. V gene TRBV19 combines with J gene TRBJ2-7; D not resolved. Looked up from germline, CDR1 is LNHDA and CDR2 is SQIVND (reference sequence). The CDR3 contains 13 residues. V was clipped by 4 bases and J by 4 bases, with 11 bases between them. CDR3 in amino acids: CASSKNLGYEQYF. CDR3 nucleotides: TGTGCCAGTAGTAAAAACTTGGGATACGAGCAGTACTTC.

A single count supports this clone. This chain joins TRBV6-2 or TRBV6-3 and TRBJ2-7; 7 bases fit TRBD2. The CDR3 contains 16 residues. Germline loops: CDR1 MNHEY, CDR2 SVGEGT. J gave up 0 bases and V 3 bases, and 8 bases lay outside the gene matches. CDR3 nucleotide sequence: TGTGCCAGCAGTTATCGAGCGGGGCGGAGCTCCTACGAGCAGTACTTC. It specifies CASSYRAGRSSYEQYF.

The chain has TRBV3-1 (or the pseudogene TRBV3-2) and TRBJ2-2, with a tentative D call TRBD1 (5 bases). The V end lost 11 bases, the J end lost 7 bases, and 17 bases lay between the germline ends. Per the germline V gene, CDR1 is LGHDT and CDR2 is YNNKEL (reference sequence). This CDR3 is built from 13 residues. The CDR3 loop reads CASRQGWIGELFF. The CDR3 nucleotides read TGTGCCTCGCGGCAGGGTTGGATCGGGGAGCTGTTTTTT.

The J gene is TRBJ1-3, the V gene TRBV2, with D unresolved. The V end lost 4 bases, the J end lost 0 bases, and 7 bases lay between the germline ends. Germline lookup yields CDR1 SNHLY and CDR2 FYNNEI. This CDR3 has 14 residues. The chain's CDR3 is CASSATHSGNTIYF. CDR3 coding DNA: TGTGCCAGCAGTGCAACCCACTCTGGAAACACCATATATTTT.

CDR3 loop: CAGRDSSSTPLHF. The CDR3 DNA reads as TGTGCCGGAAGGGACAGCTCCTCAACCCCCCTCCACTTT. The J gene is TRBJ1-6, the V gene TRBV7-8, with 7 bases that match TRBD1. The CDR3 has 13 residues. Looked up from germline, CDR1 is SGHVS and CDR2 is FQNEAQ. Trimming removed 11 bases from V and 13 bases from J; junction bases left unmatched: 14.

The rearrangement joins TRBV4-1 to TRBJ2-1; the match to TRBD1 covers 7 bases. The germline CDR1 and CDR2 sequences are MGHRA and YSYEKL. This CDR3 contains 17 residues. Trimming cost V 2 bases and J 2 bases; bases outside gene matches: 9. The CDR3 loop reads CASSQTPTGHTYNEQFF. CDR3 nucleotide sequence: TGCGCCAGCAGCCAAACTCCGACAGGGCACACCTACAATGAGCAGTTCTTC.